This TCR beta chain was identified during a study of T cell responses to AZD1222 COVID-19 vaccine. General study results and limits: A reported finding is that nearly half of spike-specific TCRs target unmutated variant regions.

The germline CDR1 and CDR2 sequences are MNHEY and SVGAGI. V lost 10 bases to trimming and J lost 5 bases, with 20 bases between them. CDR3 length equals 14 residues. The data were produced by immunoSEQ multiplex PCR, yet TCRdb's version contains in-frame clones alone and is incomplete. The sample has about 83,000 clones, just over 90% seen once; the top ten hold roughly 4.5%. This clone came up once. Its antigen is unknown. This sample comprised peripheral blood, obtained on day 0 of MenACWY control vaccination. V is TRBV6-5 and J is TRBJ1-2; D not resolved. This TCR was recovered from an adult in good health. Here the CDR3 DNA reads TGTGCCACGGGTGGCCTGGTTCGCGGATATGGCTACACCTTC. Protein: CATGGLVRGYGYTF.